A single T cell receptor (beta chain) is shown here with its context. Its specific antigen is unknown. It has no much larger one-base neighbor in the sample; base qualities were not kept. In total, roughly 670 healthy bone marrow donors made up the cohort. All cohort members were sampled while nominally healthy, although unrecorded immune exposures were likely present. The donor was CMV seronegative and was included in the group of over 300 seronegative cohort members. A peripheral blood sample was provided by each donor, and peripheral blood mononuclear cells were used for TCR beta sequencing. The Qiagen DNeasy Blood Extraction Kit was used to extract genomic DNA from the blood cell samples. From the cysteine up to the phenylalanine, the CDR3 has a length of 15 residues. Just the 45-base CDR3 DNA is kept, in frame starting at base 1. CDR1 LGHNA and CDR2 YSLEER were looked up in the germline V gene. The germline ends are 17 bases apart after V is trimmed by 6 bases and J by 6 bases.

This sample was included in a study of cytomegalovirus exposure and HLA in healthy donors (TCRdb year 2017). For context, the study as a whole: According to an earlier analysis of 587 of the donors, 150 million to 200 million T cells yielded 90 million to 140 million unique TCR beta sequences and 276 Gb of sequence data. Typing coverage varied by locus: about 620-640 donors for A, B, C, DRB1 and DQB1; 522 for DQA1; approximately 570 for DPA1; roughly 450 for DPB1. The study was designed to test whether signatures of past pathogen exposure could be identified by cataloging public T cell receptors. In an earlier analysis of a few hundred of the donors, high-throughput TCR beta sequencing was used to judge whether each TCR beta V gene segment behaved as functional or pseudogenic. Of the 300 to 450 genotyped donors, 65% to 90% fell in the genetic ancestry cluster associated with self-reported Caucasian donors. All discovery cohort repertoires had been generated using a single sequencing platform. Across some 400 genotyped donors of the cohort, an average of about 240,000 unique TCR beta nucleotide sequences per donor were sequenced, and approximately 17% of those sequences were non-productive. Both class I and class II loci were covered by HLA typing, at four-digit resolution. The study combined high-throughput TCR immunosequencing, statistical association of individual TCRs with disease status, and machine learning to predict cytomegalovirus infection status. The T cell repertoires of under 750 subjects were profiled by immunosequencing and related to cytomegalovirus serostatus. Donor age, sex, ethnicity and CMV serostatus were compiled alongside the repertoire data. A later genetic analysis used genome-wide SNP genotypes for about 65% of the 666 donors, treating that subset as a discovery cohort. To study patterns of TCR occurrence, a later analysis re-analyzed previously published TCR beta repertoires from 550 to 800 donors and added high-resolution HLA genotyping. Approximately 300 gigabases of sequencing data and around 80 million unique TCR sequences made up an early release that covered some 640 HLA-typed donors. Several DR-DQ haplotypes were treated as single units for association and clustering because of strong linkage in the cohort. Rather than drawing on any new phenotypic data, the later analysis identified candidate immune exposures from TCR beta sequences and the way those sequences occurred across donors. A separate validation cohort of 100 to 150 different subjects was used in addition to the approximately 610-subject first cohort.

The full study reports these points: At a false discovery rate of 0.05, a later analysis linked some 17,000 TCR beta sequences to specific HLA alleles. In a later analysis, several top co-occurrence clusters were reported to appear linked to parvovirus B19, influenza, CMV and Epstein-Barr virus. When HLA alleles, especially DR and DQ, strongly co-occurred, TCR associations were difficult to assign to individual alleles. HLA typing was unavailable for some donors at each locus, so association tests used only the typed subset. A later analysis found that TCR association rates varied across HLA loci, with DRB1 alleles showing the most associated TCRs and HLA-C alleles the fewest. In this cohort, only TCR beta chains were sequenced, and detectable features were limited by the absence of alpha or paired-chain data. A further reported finding was that TCR beta sequences accurately predicted the HLA-A and HLA-B alleles for most subjects in the first cohort. The earlier analysis of approximately 540 of the donors excluded 15 to 20 rarely observed V segments, including chromosome 9 orphons, because counts were too low. V-gene and J-gene trimming of TCR beta chains was associated with a missense DCLRE1C variant in a later genetic analysis, and the association was replicated in an independent cohort. Linkage disequilibrium might explain the correlated functional status among segregating V segments, but an unknown experimental factor could not be excluded. In a later analysis, HLA-associated TCR beta chains showed more clonal expansion and lower generation probabilities than non-associated chains that were equally common. Because the 87-base-pair reads could not distinguish some IMGT-functional V segments, including TRBV6-2 and TRBV6-3, those segments were excluded. A total of fewer than 200 TCR beta chains were listed by the study as associated with cytomegalovirus. Broadly in line with IMGT annotations, most TCR beta V segments showed up in productive rearrangements about 87% or about 30% of the time in an earlier analysis of 587 of the donors. Immune exposure information for the cohort was limited to CMV serostatus. Cytomegalovirus status was reported to be diagnosed by the classifier with high specificity and sensitivity in both the original and validation cohorts. A cluster of highly shared sequence variants was judged likely to be a technical artifact of the sequencing pipeline. A later analysis found that most CMV-associated TCR beta chains appeared HLA-restricted, with HLA associations seemingly driven largely by CMV exposure. The presence/absence analyses assumed that sequencing depth was roughly uniform across donors, and that assumption may not be true. Across donors, most TCR sequences were observed very rarely, whereas some public TCRs were present in many individuals. A later genetic analysis reported fewer N-insertions in productive TCRs among donors in an Asian-associated ancestry cluster than the approximately 700-donor mean. It was suggested by the authors that the approach could potentially be generalized to other disease states and immunological phenotypes. A few of the identified cytomegalovirus-associated TCR beta chains were confirmed in vitro to be specific for cytomegalovirus antigens.

The library relied on the immunoSEQ multiplex PCR assay. For the multiplex PCR, a mixture combining 60 forward primers for TCR Vbeta segments and 13 reverse primers for TCR Jbeta segments was used. The CDR3 region of rearranged TCR beta genes was amplified from genomic DNA by a multiplex PCR assay. On the Illumina HiSeq System, the amplified TCR beta libraries were sequenced as 87-base-pair reads. The authors processed their data as follows. A later analysis tallied around 87 million unique TCR beta chains across the 666 repertoires, and approximately 12 million of those chains were shared by two or more donors. To remove PCR and sequencing errors, raw reads were error-corrected and collapsed into unique sequences using a nearest-neighbor algorithm that merged closely related sequences. To assign V, D and J gene segments, CDR3 sequences were aligned to IMGT reference sequences. Each retained sequence needed at least a six-nucleotide match to both a V gene segment and a J gene segment. Rearrangements were called productive when the CDR3 lacked stop codons and stayed in frame with V and J; all others were non-productive. CDR3 was defined by IMGT convention, running from the second conserved V-encoded cysteine to the conserved J-encoded phenylalanine. In an earlier analysis of around 540 of the donors, sequences lacking an unambiguous match to a single V gene segment were excluded. An earlier analysis of over 450 of the donors classified V segments as functional when productive rearrangements were above 56.7% and as segregating when the standard deviation between donors was above 5%. A statistical classification framework was built for diagnosing cytomegalovirus status from the catalog of TCR beta chain sequences. A later analysis assigned V and J genes by comparing TCR nucleotide sequences with IMGT/GENE-DB human TR gene sequences. A later analysis assigned CDR3 sequences and most-parsimonious VDJ recombination scenarios with the TCRdist pipeline. A later analysis defined each TCR beta chain by its CDR3 amino acid sequence plus V-gene family, and excluded reads lacking a unique V-gene family. A later analysis removed several hundred highly shared, low-generation-probability nucleotide sequences to deal with suspected cross-contamination and a sequencing artifact. For each public chain, a later analysis derived a clonal expansion index from normalized ranks of inferred template counts within each repertoire. In a later analysis, generation probabilities were computed with a VDJ recombination model fitted to out-of-frame rearrangements, and the resulting probabilities were checked against IGoR. In a later analysis, TCR-TCR, TCR-HLA and TCR-CMV co-occurrence was scored with hypergeometric tests, and a repertoire-size bias correction was applied to TCR pairs. To estimate false discovery rates, a later analysis permuted the HLA or CMV assignments 20 times. A later analysis grouped co-occurring TCRs with DBSCAN, adding TCRdist sequence similarity when clustering within HLA-allele-positive subsets. For co-occurrence clustering, repertoires with fewer than 30,000 or more than 120,000 public chains were excluded, along with 5 or 6 repertoires with anomalous nucleotide sharing. TCRdb carries this immuneACCESS record with in-frame sequences only. Its versions omit some clonotypes, under half of them owing to an unresolved V gene in the studies checked, with the rest unexplained. V and J calls and clone size are given by that table; D and trimming were obtained from the DNA. The sample data list 120,000 to 150,000 clones, and roughly 80% of these were observed just once. The leading ten clones occupy 4.5% to 6% of the sample.

The clonotype originates from a male donor in good health and CMV-seronegative. The sequence is built from TRBV4-3 and TRBJ1-4; the D gene is unclear. Sample: PBMCs. The CDR3 reads as follows: CASSITAGRDEKLFF. The DNA sequence reads TGCGCCAGCAGTATCACCGCGGGCCGGGATGAAAAACTGTTTTTT.